The 14 T cell receptor beta chains listed next were all sequenced from one sample in a study of cytomegalovirus exposure and HLA in healthy donors. The PCR had 60 Vbeta and 13 Jbeta primers. Measured with immunoSEQ multiplex PCR; TCRdb has only the in-frame clones, and not every one. The sample carries roughly 160,000 clones, roughly 89% recorded once. Sequenced input: PBMCs. The receptors stem from a woman aged 30 to 39 in good health and CMV-seronegative.

J is TRBJ2-1 and V is TRBV29-1, with a tentative D call TRBD1 (6 bases). With 3 bases removed from V and 6 bases from J, the gap between germline ends came to 15 bases. Germline CDR1 reads SQVTM; CDR2 reads ANQGSEA. The CDR3 runs 14 residues. CDR3 sequence (DNA): TGCAGCGTTGACCCCCCTGGGGGCGGCAATGAGCAGTTCTTC. Amino acid sequence: CSVDPPGGGNEQFF.

The chain is built from TRBV11-2 and TRBJ2-7; 8 bases agree with TRBD1. Germline lookup yields CDR1 SGHAT and CDR2 FQNNGV. CDR3 length: 15 amino acids. J lost 5 bases, V lost 2 bases, and 8 bases had no gene match. This CDR3 is CASSLYGQGPNEQYF. The CDR3 region has the DNA TGTGCCAGCAGCTTATACGGACAGGGTCCCAACGAGCAGTACTTC.

V usage is TRBV14 and J usage is TRBJ1-5, with a possible D match to TRBD1 (6 bases). The V end was cut by 0 bases, the J end by 5 bases, with 20 bases between. CDR3 size: 18 residues. Germline V lookup: CDR1 SGHDN, CDR2 FVKESK. CDR3 coding DNA: TGTGCCAGCAGCCAAGATAAGCAGGGGCTAAATTCCTATCAGCCCCAGCATTTT. This translates into CASSQDKQGLNSYQPQHF.

V gene TRBV9 combines with J gene TRBJ1-5; D is perhaps TRBD1 (6 bases). The CDR3 runs to 13 residues. Germline V lookup: CDR1 SGDLS, CDR2 YYNGEE. V shed 4 bases and J shed 4 bases, with 9 bases lying between them. The CDR3 DNA is TGTGCCAGCAGCCGGGACACTAATCAGCCCCAGCATTTT. Translation gives CASSRDTNQPQHF.

The chain recombines TRBV6-6 with TRBJ1-5; a weak D match, TRBD1 (6 bases). Germline loops: CDR1 MNHNY, CDR2 SVGAGI (reference sequence). This CDR3 comprises 15 residues. Trimming removed 0 bases at V and 4 bases at J, with 10 bases between. CDR3 residues: CASSYSNRDNQPQHF. The CDR3 DNA is TGTGCCAGCAGTTACTCGAACAGGGATAATCAGCCCCAGCATTTT.

The chain carries TRBV7-2 and TRBJ2-7, with D maybe TRBD1 (6 bases). The CDR3 contains 16 residues. CDR1 and CDR2 (germline): SGHTA, FQGNSA. V gave up 1 base and J gave up 2 bases, with 15 bases separating them. The CDR3 DNA is TGTGCCAGCAGCTTAGTCGGAGGACAGAATCCCTACGAGCAGTACTTC. Its translation is CASSLVGGQNPYEQYF.

The V call is TRBV2, the J call TRBJ2-3; 9 positions match TRBD2. Unmatched junction bases numbered 7, after V lost 6 bases and J lost 0 bases. Germline CDR1 and CDR2: SNHLY and FYNNEI. The CDR3 covers 16 residues. CDR3 amino acids: CASSLRLAASTDTQYF. CDR3 DNA: TGTGCCAGCAGCCTTCGACTAGCGGCTAGCACAGATACGCAGTATTTT.

The chain recombines TRBV28 with TRBJ1-1; the match to TRBD1 covers 7 bases. The CDR3 is 15 amino acids. Germline lookup yields CDR1 MDHEN and CDR2 SYDVKM. Trimming took 2 bases from V and 0 from J; bases not matched to a gene: 3. CDR3 protein: CASSLKGTVNTEAFF. The CDR3 bases are TGTGCCAGCAGTTTAAAAGGGACAGTGAACACTGAAGCTTTCTTT. The full variable domain, completed using reference TRBV28 and TRBJ1-1, is DVKVTQSSRYLVKRTGEKVFLECVQDMDHENMFWYRQDPGLGLRLIYFSYDVKMKEKGDIPEGYSVSREKKERFSLILESASTNQTSMYLCASSLKGTVNTEAFFGQGTRLTVV.

The rearrangement joins TRBV27 to TRBJ2-3; 11 nucleotides match TRBD1. The CDR3 runs to 16 residues. The germline V gene has CDR1 MNHEY and CDR2 SMNVEV (reference sequence). V was pared by 3 bases and J by 7 bases, with 9 bases of the junction left unmatched. The CDR3 protein is CASSFYGTGGEYTQYF. The CDR3 nucleotides are TGTGCCAGCAGTTTCTATGGGACAGGGGGAGAATATACGCAGTATTTT.

This chain connects TRBV7-2 to TRBJ1-2, with D tentatively TRBD1 (5 bases). Looked up from germline, CDR1 is SGHTA and CDR2 is FQGNSA. The CDR3 loop spans 13 amino acids. V lost 5 bases and J 6 bases, leaving 13 bases between the germline ends. The CDR3, as DNA: TGTGCCAGCAGCCACCGTGGGGCGGATGGCTACACCTTC. It yields the protein CASSHRGADGYTF.

The rearrangement joins TRBV4-1 to TRBJ2-5; a possible D gene is TRBD1 (7 bases). The last part of the DNA fits TRBJ2-7 better; the J call may be wrong. From germline, CDR1 is MGHRA and CDR2 YSYEKL. CDR3 size: 15 residues. The CDR3 bases are TGCGCCAGCAGCCACCCGACAGGGACTTCCTACGAGCAGTACTTC. This codes for CASSHPTGTSYEQYF.

This clone was seen more than once but under ten times. The gene calls are TRBV5-4 and TRBJ2-6; D remains unclear. Germline loops: CDR1 SGHNT, CDR2 YYREEE (reference sequence). V was trimmed by 3 bases and J by 1 base, leaving 8 bases between them. The CDR3 spans 15 residues. The DNA for the CDR3 is TGTGCCAGCAGCTCTACCAAGTCTGGGGCCAACGTCCTGACTTTC. Protein: CASSSTKSGANVLTF.

The chain couples TRBV30 to TRBJ1-3, with 8 bases aligning to TRBD1. With V trimmed by 4 bases and J by 3 bases, 2 bases remained unmatched. Germline V gives CDR1 GTSNPN, CDR2 SVGIG (reference sequence). The CDR3 consists of 13 residues. CDR3 amino acids: CAWNDRGGNTIYF. In DNA, the CDR3 is TGTGCCTGGAATGACAGGGGTGGAAACACCATATATTTT.

V and J are TRBV4-1 and TRBJ2-7, with 8 positions matching TRBD1. Germline CDR1 MGHRA, CDR2 YSYEKL. With 3 bases clipped from V and 4 bases from J, the junction kept 2 bases outside the gene matches. This CDR3 has 13 amino acids. The CDR3 spells CASSQRQGYEQYF. The CDR3 DNA is TGCGCCAGCAGCCAGAGACAGGGGTACGAGCAGTACTTC.